Given below is one TCR beta chain in context. What antigen it recognizes has not been identified. Within one base of it there is no much larger clone, and no base qualities were kept. Unstimulated PBMCs, after thawing, were stained for CD3, CD4 and CD8 and then FACS-sorted into CD3+CD4+ and CD3+CD8+ populations. All 8 studied subjects were randomized to withdrawal of immunosuppression. The Qiagen DNeasy Blood and Tissue Kit was used to isolate genomic DNA. High-throughput TCRbeta CDR3 sequencing of frozen genomic DNA was performed by immunoSEQ, with PCR amplification, mapping, bias correction and internal controls included. Per the authors' processing: Productive rearrangements were kept, and unique TCRbeta sequences were defined by CDR3 nucleotide sequence plus V and J gene. For classification of a sequence as donor-reactive, at least 5-fold expansion in CFSE-low cells relative to unstimulated pre-transplant cells and a frequency of at least 0.01% were required. To ensure at least 90% detection power, minimum frequency thresholds were set for each subject based on that subject's lowest-template unstimulated sample. Jensen-Shannon divergence between the top 1000 TCRbeta sequences after and before transplant was used to measure repertoire turnover. Changes in detection of donor-reactive sequences were tested with two-sided Fisher's exact tests. TCRdb carries this immuneACCESS record with in-frame sequences only. Its versions omit some clonotypes, under half of them owing to an unresolved V gene in the studies checked, with the rest unexplained. The V and J calls and clone size were taken over from that table, and D and trimming were inferred from the DNA. The sample table holds 50,000 or so clones, of which approximately 71% were seen once. The ten largest clonotypes hold around 9.5% of the sample.

This sample is drawn from a study of T cell clones after liver transplantation (dated by TCRdb to the late 2010s). Regarding the complete study: The samples were obtained from ITN030ST, a randomized trial that attempted immunosuppression withdrawal within 2 years after liver transplantation. After a pre-transplant mixed lymphocyte reaction, TCRbeta sequencing was used to pinpoint donor-reactive T cell clones, which were subsequently tracked in post-transplant blood. Third party-reactive TCRbeta sequences were also identified from pre-transplant MLRs to serve as an antigen-independent comparator for donor-reactive sequences. Three of the eight recipients were HCV-positive; the others were transplanted for non-autoimmune, non-viral indications. Until randomization at 12-24 months post-transplant, subjects were given standard immunosuppression, with no induction therapy. Tolerance was defined as complete immunosuppression withdrawal for at least one year with no rise in liver enzymes beyond twice the upper limit of normal. Blood samples were taken pre-transplant, pre-randomization before withdrawal, and post-randomization after full withdrawal or failed withdrawal. A cohort of 8 liver transplant recipients was studied, of whom 3 were classified as tolerant and 5 as non-tolerant.

Inclusive of the bounding cysteine and phenylalanine, the CDR3 is 15 residues long. The kept DNA is CDR3 alone, 45 bases in frame from the first base. CDR1 and CDR2, per the germline V gene (reference sequence), are SGHKS and YYEKEE. The V and J ends are trimmed by 1 base and 5 bases, leaving 13 bases between them. The paper's findings and limits, for the study overall: In a couple of subjects, low numbers of available donor cells limited the measurable donor-reactive repertoire. Because no allograft tissue specimens were available, donor-reactive T cells may have migrated into the graft instead of being deleted. Circulating donor-reactive CD4 TCRbeta sequences fell significantly post-transplant in most of the 8 subjects, irrespective of tolerance or HCV status. Because of small, heterogeneous patient numbers and non-standardized post-transplant time points, the conclusions were only preliminary. The decline in donor-reactive sequences exceeded the decline in third party-reactive sequences, suggesting partial antigen-specific deletion that was unrelated to withdrawal success. Once repertoire turnover was taken into account, donor-reactive detection showed a significant reduction for CD4 in 7 of 8 subjects and for CD8 in 8 of 8.

The chain employs TRBV5-5 and TRBJ2-1; matching of 5 bases hints at TRBD1 as the D gene. Sequencing used CD4+ T cells from blood, obtained around 54 months after liver transplant. The TCR originated in a human patient who received a liver transplant. After a transplant, the donor of the graft may account for some T cells. The nucleotides read TGTGCCAGCAGCTTGTTTGGCAGGGCCGACAATGAGCAGTTCTTC. Its protein is CASSLFGRADNEQFF.